This TCR beta chain was documented in a study of blood T cell repertoires in COVID-19. The table came from immunoSEQ multiplex PCR; TCRdb's copy has only in-frame clones and leaves some out. This sample has a few hundred thousand clones, with around 89% found just once. All exposed participants met a person with COVID-19 within 2 weeks before entering the study. The specimen was PBMCs or T cells enriched from blood (not recorded which). This clonotype originated in a man in his thirties or forties who had been exposed to COVID-19.

CDR3 DNA sequence: TGTGCCGGGAGAATCGGCGGGGTCAACGAGCAGTACTTC. Amino acid sequence: CAGRIGGVNEQYF. The J gene is TRBJ2-7, the V gene TRBV19; TRBD2 might be the D (6 bases). CDR3 size: 13 residues. Per the germline V gene, CDR1 is LNHDA and CDR2 is SQIVND (reference sequence). V was pared by 11 bases and J by 5 bases, with 19 bases between. The full variable domain, in which reference TRBV19 and TRBJ2-7 provide the parts outside the CDR3, is DGGITQSPKYLFRKEGQNVTLSCEQNLNHDAMYWYRQDPGQGLRLIYYSQIVNDFQKGDIAEGYSVSREKKESFPLTVTSAQKNPTAFYLCAGRIGGVNEQYFGPGTRLTVT.